Below, 7 T cell receptor beta chains from the same sample are listed, as sequenced in a study of cytomegalovirus exposure and HLA in healthy donors (TCRdb year 2017). Library preparation used the immunoSEQ multiplex PCR assay. A mixture of 60 forward primers for TCR Vbeta segments and 13 reverse primers for TCR Jbeta segments was used in the multiplex PCR. What TCRdb holds here is the immuneACCESS table cut down to in-frame rearrangements. Part of the clones is not present; checked against another copy, under half of the missing clones reflect an unresolved V gene, and the others are unexplained. Across this sample there are some 170,000 clones, with about 80% seen only once. Approximately 4.5% of the sample is held by the ten biggest clonotypes. Material: PBMCs. Receptors were obtained from a young man in good health and CMV-seronegative.

This chain joins TRBV27 and TRBJ2-1; D might be TRBD1 (5 bases). The V gene lost 7 bases and the J gene lost 4 bases, with 14 bases spanning the gap. The CDR3 contains 14 residues. Per germline, CDR1 MNHEY and CDR2 SMNVEV (reference sequence). CDR3 in DNA: TGTGCCAGCAAAGTCCCAAACAGGTACAATGAGCAGTTCTTC. This codes for CASKVPNRYNEQFF.

CDR3 nucleotides: TGTGCCAGCAGTTTACGACAGTCGAGCTCTGGAAACACCATATATTTT. It specifies CASSLRQSSSGNTIYF. The chain joins TRBV6-5 to TRBJ1-3; D is perhaps TRBD1 (5 bases). V lost 4 bases to trimming and J lost 0 bases, with 13 bases between them. CDR3 size: 16 residues. Germline lookup yields CDR1 MNHEY and CDR2 SVGAGI.

The rearrangement uses TRBV19 and TRBJ2-1, with 11 bases identical to TRBD2. Germline V CDR1 and CDR2: LNHDA, SQIVND (reference sequence). The V segment lost 6 bases and the J segment 6 bases; nucleotides outside the gene matches: 7. The CDR3 length is 15 residues. CDR3 sequence: CASSQLAGVGNEQFF. The DNA of the CDR3 is TGTGCCAGTAGCCAACTAGCGGGAGTAGGCAATGAGCAGTTCTTC.

The gene calls are TRBV5-1 and TRBJ2-1; 9 positions agree with TRBD1. The CDR3 runs 16 residues. V trimming: 0 bases; J trimming: 10 bases; junction bases outside the gene matches: 11. CDR1 SGHRS and CDR2 YFSETQ come from the germline V gene. The chain's CDR3 is CASSLGPGQGPSEQFF. As DNA, the CDR3 is TGCGCCAGCAGCTTGGGACCGGGACAGGGTCCCTCCGAGCAGTTCTTC.

The rearrangement links TRBV6-1 to TRBJ2-3; 11 positions agree with TRBD2. The length of the CDR3 is 15 residues. Germline loops: CDR1 MNHNS, CDR2 SASEGT. Losses at the gene ends were 6 bases for V and 5 bases for J; bases not matched to a gene: 7. CDR3 DNA: TGTGCCAGCAGGGCTAGCGGGGGGAAAGAAGATACGCAGTATTTT. The encoded protein is CASRASGGKEDTQYF.

The chain has TRBV19 and TRBJ2-3, with D unclear. This CDR3 spans 15 amino acids. CDR1 and CDR2 from the germline V gene are LNHDA and SQIVND (reference sequence). Trimming took 2 bases from V and 1 from J, leaving 10 bases between them. The CDR3 here is CASSINGGGTDTQYF. CDR3 nucleotides: TGTGCCAGTAGTATAAATGGCGGCGGCACAGATACGCAGTATTTT.

Only one count was recorded for this clone. CDR3 residues: CASSFLTRANTGELFF. CDR3 coding DNA: TGCGCCAGCAGCTTCCTTACTAGGGCGAACACCGGGGAGCTGTTTTTT. The chain recombines TRBV4-1 with TRBJ2-2, with a weak D call TRBD2 (5 bases). Germline V gives CDR1 MGHRA, CDR2 YSYEKL. Trimming took off 5 bases at V and 0 bases at J, with 13 bases between the two ends. CDR3 length: 16 amino acids.